Below, 8 T cell receptor beta chains from the same sample are listed, as sequenced in a study of Graves' ophthalmopathy and Graves' hyperthyroidism. For repertoire sequencing, the TCR beta CDR3 regions were amplified from RNA transcripts. Amplification began with first-round RT-PCR using HTBI primers, then second-round multiplex PCR was performed. TCRdb processed the multiplex PCR reads anew with MiXCR; each CDR3 protein has one entry. The sample lists hundreds of thousands of distinct CDR3 sequences, roughly two fifths occurring once. The sample taken for sequencing was peripheral blood. Every receptor here comes from an adult man with Graves' ophthalmopathy.

This clonotype was seen ten or more times. The gene calls are TRBV19 and TRBJ2-5; maybe TRBD1 (6 bases). The CDR3 covers 12 residues. The germline V and J ends were trimmed by 6 bases and 2 bases, with 7 bases remaining between them. Germline loops: CDR1 LNHDA, CDR2 SQIVND (reference sequence). DNA of the CDR3: TGTGCCAGTAGCGGACAGCAAGAGACCCAGTACTTC. Protein sequence: CASSGQQETQYF.

This clonotype turned up a few times. The chain joins TRBV20-1 to TRBJ1-2; 8 positions match TRBD1. The CDR3 contains 14 residues. CDR1 is DFQATT, CDR2 SNEGSKA, per germline (reference sequence). The ends lost 7 bases at V and 6 bases at J; junction bases unmatched: 13. CDR3 loop: CSVMTPGQENGYTF. The CDR3 DNA reads TGCAGTGTAATGACACCGGGACAGGAGAATGGCTACACCTTC.

This clonotype was detected many times. The V call is TRBV11-2, the J call TRBJ1-2, with D possibly matching TRBD1 (5 bases). Per the germline V gene, CDR1 is SGHAT and CDR2 is FQNNGV. The CDR3 is 14 amino acids. Between the trimmed V and J ends, which lost 0 bases and 5 bases, there was a span of 10 bases. This CDR3 is CASSLDRGMYGYTF. As DNA, the CDR3 is TGTGCCAGCAGCTTAGATAGGGGCATGTATGGCTACACCTTC.

This clonotype showed up just a few times. The gene calls are TRBV19 and TRBJ2-2, with 8 bases that match TRBD1. The CDR3 runs to 15 residues. Germline V gene data show CDR1 as LNHDA and CDR2 as SQIVND (reference sequence). The V segment lost 7 bases and the J segment 3 bases; nucleotides outside the gene matches: 7. CDR3 sequence: CASTQGAGYTGELFF. The CDR3, as DNA: TGTGCCAGTACCCAGGGGGCAGGGTACACCGGGGAGCTGTTTTTT.

This clonotype occurred many times. J is TRBJ1-1 and V is TRBV2; possibly TRBD1 for D (5 bases). Germline CDR1 SNHLY, CDR2 FYNNEI. V lost 2 bases, J lost 8 bases, and 15 bases lay in between. The CDR3 has 14 residues. The CDR3 protein is CASSELLDSLEAFF. The CDR3 nucleotides read TGTGCCAGCAGTGAATTACTAGACAGCTTAGAAGCTTTCTTT.

This clonotype has a count of ten or more. The chain has TRBV6-6 and TRBJ1-3; D is unresolved. The CDR3 has 16 residues. Deletions cut 3 bases from V and 1 base from J, with 13 bases between. Germline V lookup: CDR1 MNHNY, CDR2 SVGAGI (reference sequence). In DNA form, the CDR3 reads TGTGCCAGCAGTTATTCGGCCCCCAGATCTGGAAACACCATATATTTT. This translates into CASSYSAPRSGNTIYF.

This clonotype has ten or more counts. This chain joins TRBV29-1 and TRBJ1-2; TRBD1 is a possible D gene (6 bases). V was pared by 5 bases and J by 3 bases, with 19 bases between. The CDR3 totals 15 residues. Germline lookup yields CDR1 SQVTM and CDR2 ANQGSEA. CDR3 in amino acids: CSVPRTVKGDYGYTF. For the CDR3, the DNA is TGCAGCGTTCCCAGGACAGTTAAGGGGGACTATGGCTACACCTTC.

The V and J genes are TRBV7-9 and TRBJ1-2; the D is unclear. The CDR3 consists of 13 residues. Germline V gives CDR1 SEHNR, CDR2 FQNEAQ (reference sequence). The germline V and J ends were trimmed by 6 bases and 4 bases, with 12 bases remaining between them. CDR3 in amino acids: CASSFTGPYGYTF. CDR3 DNA: TGTGCCAGCAGTTTTACCGGACCCTATGGCTACACCTTC.